A selection of T cell receptor beta chains follows, all from one sample in a study of Graves' ophthalmopathy and Graves' hyperthyroidism. One entry per CDR3 protein, called by TCRdb with MiXCR from the multiplex PCR reads. Seen here are about 210,000 distinct CDR3 sequences, under 30% observed once, and the top ten hold around 10%. The specimen sequenced was peripheral blood. The receptors originated from a man in his fifties or sixties with Graves' ophthalmopathy. Each CDR3 is given without its conserved first and last residue. The listing skips clone size in some rows; elsewhere it reads once, few, many or a size class.

j_call v_call clone_size cdr3_aa
TRBJ2-5 TRBV28 few ASSGWGVAETQY
TRBJ2-7 TRBV7-9 many ASSGPGLAGDEQY
TRBJ1-2 TRBV19 NA ASSISQGASGYT
TRBJ2-7 TRBV6-5 many ASSYSGQGDYEQY
TRBJ1-2 TRBV19 once ASSFRTPGGYT
TRBJ2-5 TRBV20-1 many SARLGTLQETQY
TRBJ2-5 TRBV6-5 many ASSSRGVWETQY
TRBJ2-4 TRBV19 NA ASRRTGGENIQY
TRBJ1-1 TRBV24-1 NA ATSDGLGTGGGEAF
TRBJ1-1 TRBV19 many ASSPRTGRTEAF
TRBJ1-1 TRBV6-5 many ASQLFGGTEAF
TRBJ2-7 TRBV9 many ASSVGAPYEQY
TRBJ1-5 TRBV11-2 few ASSLDRDRGLNQPQH
TRBJ1-5 TRBV20-1 many SAKEGTGNQPQH
TRBJ2-7 TRBV20-1 once SAPAGTYEQY
TRBJ1-3 TRBV6-1 NA ASTVDRAGNTIY
TRBJ2-7 TRBV6-2/TRBV6-3 NA ASSPGLYGTMSYEQY
TRBJ2-5 TRBV12-3/TRBV12-4 many ASSFGPRETQY
TRBJ2-7 TRBV27 many ASSLRLPPTGRKAYEQY
TRBJ1-1 TRBV6-1 NA ASSSLGLPAAEAF
TRBJ2-5 TRBV12-3/TRBV12-4 few ASSFIGGFLETQY
TRBJ1-5 TRBV28 NA ASSPGTFNQPQH
TRBJ1-1 TRBV20-1 many SASGLPMNTEAF
TRBJ2-5 TRBV6-5 many ASSYGSSGLETQY
TRBJ2-7 TRBV28 many AIGSLGPSYEQY
TRBJ1-5 TRBV12-3/TRBV12-4 many ASSFGQGRQPQH
TRBJ2-7 TRBV4-3 many ASSQDYSGSSYEQY
TRBJ1-3 TRBV30 once AWSVLQGARGNTIY
TRBJ2-7 TRBV27 many ASSLIRTGASYEQY
TRBJ2-7 TRBV7-3 many ASRKSRDRDYEQY
TRBJ2-7 TRBV7-3 NA ASSSGGGDEQY
TRBJ2-7 TRBV20-1 many SASFRVGEPSGSSYEQY
TRBJ2-5 TRBV6-1 many ASSESFAGGRETQY
TRBJ1-1 TRBV11-2 NA ASSYLYTEAF
TRBJ2-2 TRBV12-3/TRBV12-4 many ASSSGGAAGELF
TRBJ2-5 TRBV6-5 many ASSYLARRETQY
TRBJ1-1 TRBV5-1 many ASSLSGAAMNTEAF
TRBJ1-5 TRBV12-3/TRBV12-4 many ASSFGYGAGNQPQH
TRBJ1-3 TRBV6-1 many ASSEGAGQWHTIY
TRBJ2-7 TRBV18 many ASSPPIAGGLGEQY
TRBJ1-2 TRBV3-1 many ASSPPSGASYT
TRBJ2-5 TRBV12-3/TRBV12-4 NA ASSSSQVETQY
TRBJ2-2 TRBV25-1 many ASSPGVAGGGLFGELF
TRBJ2-5 TRBV12-3/TRBV12-4 medium-sized ASSLEVGQETQY
TRBJ1-2 TRBV6-5 NA ASSSGSRHYGYT
TRBJ2-7 TRBV11-1 many ASSLAPGTASYEQY